This entry is about one T cell receptor (beta chain). Profiling relied on immunoSEQ multiplex PCR, and the TCRdb table lists in-frame clones only, not all of them. The sample has 130,000 or so clones, 75% to 95% seen once. This CDR3 region has 14 residues. Germline CDR1 and CDR2: SGHKS and YYEKEE (reference sequence). The germline V and J ends were trimmed by 6 bases and 0 bases, with 12 bases remaining between them. Some second doses came at about 4 weeks and others at about 12 weeks; these were pooled. These data belong to a study of T cell responses to AZD1222 COVID-19 vaccine. Sequenced here: peripheral blood, sampled 28 days after the second AZD1222 dose. The chain uses TRBV5-5 and TRBJ1-1, with D possibly being TRBD1 (6 bases). The receptor's source is an adult who received the AZD1222 COVID-19 vaccine. CDR3 region: CASKWTDLNTEAFF. CDR3 nucleotide sequence: TGTGCCAGCAAATGGACAGATTTGAACACTGAAGCTTTCTTT.